This T cell receptor beta chain appears in the sequencing data of a study of shared clonotypes between healthy human individuals. Clones were read by immunoSEQ multiplex PCR, and TCRdb kept only the in-frame ones, dropping some. Of approximately 1.1 million clones in the sample, around 82% were seen once. Notes on this clone: Its antigen is unknown.

The V end was cut by 7 bases, the J end by 1 base, with 16 bases between. The CDR3 consists of 15 residues. The germline V gene encodes CDR1 MGHRA and CDR2 YSYEKL. Study-wide results and limits: The study found lower generation probabilities in non-shared clonotypes than in those shared by all four donors.

The specimen sequenced was memory CD4+ T cells from PBMCs. Regarding subset: CD45RA-negative fraction. V and J are TRBV4-1 and TRBJ2-5, with a weak D call TRBD1 (6 bases). The sequence came from a man between 18 and 35 years old in good health. Some clones in this sample may be carry-over from other donors' samples. CDR3 sequence reads: CASKISDSSQETQYF. Written as DNA, the CDR3 is TGCGCCAGCAAGATTTCGGACAGTTCCCAAGAGACCCAGTACTTC.